Below, 17 T cell receptor beta chains from the same sample are listed, as sequenced in a study of blood T cell repertoires in COVID-19. Sequencing was performed with immunoSEQ multiplex PCR; in TCRdb, only in-frame clones are kept and a portion is missing. The sample has tens of thousands of clones, around nine tenths seen once. Specimen: peripheral blood. The receptors come from a human donor in a cohort sampled during active COVID-19.

V is TRBV28 and J is TRBJ1-5; D is unclear. This CDR3 comprises 17 residues. The V gene's germline CDR1 is MDHEN and CDR2 SYDVKM. The V end was cut by 3 bases, the J end by 3 bases, with 18 bases between. The CDR3 reads CASSFPEPREFNQPQHF. CDR3 sequence (DNA): TGTGCCAGCAGTTTCCCCGAGCCGAGGGAGTTCAATCAGCCCCAGCATTTT.

This clone was found once. This chain links TRBV4-1 with TRBJ1-1, with D perhaps TRBD1 (5 bases). CDR1 and CDR2 (germline): MGHRA, YSYEKL. The CDR3 runs to 15 residues. Trimming pared 3 bases from V and 4 bases from J, leaving 15 bases between. DNA for the CDR3: TGCGCCAGCAGCCACTACGGGGGGGACGGCACTGAAGCTTTCTTT. Protein: CASSHYGGDGTEAFF.

This clone appeared a single time. This chain uses TRBV11-2 with TRBJ2-7; 7 bases fit TRBD1. Germline V lookup: CDR1 SGHAT, CDR2 FQNNGV. This CDR3 is 16 amino acids long. Trimming at V came to 1 base and at J to 0 bases, leaving 6 bases not matched to a gene. The CDR3 here is CASSLGRQGRSYEQYF. In DNA form, the CDR3 reads TGTGCCAGCAGCTTAGGGCGACAGGGACGCTCCTACGAGCAGTACTTC. The variable domain in full, completed from reference TRBV11-2 and TRBJ2-7, reads EAGVAQSPRYKIIEKRQSVAFWCNPISGHATLYWYQQILGQGPKLLIQFQNNGVVDDSQLPKDRFSAERLKGVDSTLKIQPAKLEDSAVYLCASSLGRQGRSYEQYFGPGTRLTVT.

The chain recombines TRBV2 with TRBJ1-6; a weak D match, TRBD1 (5 bases). Per the germline V gene, CDR1 is SNHLY and CDR2 is FYNNEI. V lost 8 bases to trimming and J lost 6 bases, with 11 bases between them. The CDR3 contains 13 residues. In DNA form, the CDR3 reads TGTGCCAGCGACCAGGGCGGTAATTCACCCCTCCACTTT. As protein: CASDQGGNSPLHF.

V and J are TRBV11-2 and TRBJ2-6; no clear D. From germline, CDR1 is SGHAT and CDR2 FQNNGV. With 5 bases removed from V and 2 bases from J, the gap between germline ends came to 13 bases. CDR3 size: 16 residues. The CDR3 loop is CASSPIAYTGANVLTF. CDR3 DNA: TGTGCCAGCAGCCCAATCGCTTACACTGGGGCCAACGTCCTGACTTTC.

This chain's CDR3 is CASSMGGEWAAVRGANVLTF. The DNA for the CDR3 is TGTGCCAGTAGTATGGGGGGAGAGTGGGCGGCGGTACGAGGGGCCAACGTCCTGACTTTC. The J gene is TRBJ2-6, the V gene TRBV19, with D perhaps TRBD2 (6 bases). This CDR3 region has 20 residues. Trimming took 3 bases from V and 4 from J, leaving 25 bases between them. The germline gives CDR1 LNHDA, CDR2 SQIVND (reference sequence). The variable domain in full, with the rest retrieved from reference TRBV19 and TRBJ2-6, is DGGITQSPKYLFRKEGQNVTLSCEQNLNHDAMYWYRQDPGQGLRLIYYSQIVNDFQKGDIAEGYSVSREKKESFPLTVTSAQKNPTAFYLCASSMGGEWAAVRGANVLTFGAGSRLTVL.

This rearrangement joins TRBV7-2 to TRBJ2-7, with D possibly being TRBD2 (6 bases). Germline V CDR1 and CDR2: SGHTA, FQGNSA. V dropped 5 bases and J dropped 6 bases, with 11 bases sitting between them. The CDR3 is made up of 12 amino acids. The CDR3 nucleotides are TGTGCCAGCAGCGCCGCGGGGAGCGAGCAGTACTTC. Its translation is CASSAAGSEQYF. Using reference TRBV7-2 and TRBJ2-7 for the parts outside the CDR3, the full variable domain is GAGVSQSPSNKVTEKGKDVELRCDPISGHTALYWYRQSLGQGLEFLIYFQGNSAPDKSGLPSDRFSAERTGGSVSTLTIQRTQQEDSAVYLCASSAAGSEQYFGPGTRLTVT.

The genes are TRBV11-2 and TRBJ1-1; no definite D call. Germline CDR1 and CDR2: SGHAT and FQNNGV. This CDR3 comprises 13 residues. V shed 4 bases and J shed 0 bases, with 6 bases lying between them. The CDR3 nucleotides read TGTGCCAGCAGCTCCTCCCTGAACACTGAAGCTTTCTTT. It encodes CASSSSLNTEAFF.

This chain connects TRBV30 to TRBJ2-7, with a possible D match to TRBD1 (5 bases). V was clipped by 0 bases and J by 5 bases, with 8 bases between them. CDR3 length: 12 amino acids. The V gene's germline CDR1 is GTSNPN and CDR2 SVGIG (reference sequence). CDR3 nucleotides: TGTGCCTGGAGTGTCGGCAGGGACGAGCAGTACTTC. Translated: CAWSVGRDEQYF.

This chain connects TRBV6-5 to TRBJ1-1; a possible D gene is TRBD1 (6 bases). Trimming removed 8 bases from V and 0 bases from J, with 13 bases in between. CDR3 size: 14 residues. From germline, CDR1 is MNHEY and CDR2 SVGAGI. Here the CDR3 DNA reads TGTGCCAGCGACCGGGACACTGTGAACACTGAAGCTTTCTTT. Its protein product is CASDRDTVNTEAFF.

This sequence joins TRBV7-9 and TRBJ1-3; D may be TRBD1 (5 bases). The CDR3 consists of 16 residues. The germline gives CDR1 SEHNR, CDR2 FQNEAQ (reference sequence). The germline V and J ends were trimmed by 0 bases and 4 bases, with 13 bases remaining between them. CDR3 amino acids: CASSLAPGHEGNTIYF. CDR3 DNA: TGTGCCAGCAGCTTAGCGCCAGGGCACGAGGGAAACACCATATATTTT.

This chain connects TRBV11-2 to TRBJ1-6; weak D call: TRBD1 (6 bases). The CDR3 extends over 19 amino acids. Looked up from germline, CDR1 is SGHAT and CDR2 is FQNNGV. V dropped 3 bases and J dropped 6 bases, with 24 bases sitting between them. The CDR3 DNA is TGTGCCAGCAGCTTCATACGAAAGGGGGGGTTAAGTGGTAATTCACCCCTCCACTTT. Translation gives CASSFIRKGGLSGNSPLHF.

The genes are TRBV20-1 and TRBJ1-1, with no clear D. The CDR3 runs to 13 residues. V was pared by 3 bases and J by 2 bases, with 10 bases between. The germline CDR1 and CDR2 sequences are DFQATT and SNEGSKA (reference sequence). Here the CDR3 DNA reads TGCAGTGCTAGTATGCGTAGCAACACTGAAGCTTTCTTT. Protein: CSASMRSNTEAFF.

This chain connects TRBV29-1 to TRBJ1-2; TRBD1 aligns across 7 bases. V was clipped by 0 bases and J by 1 base; unmatched bases: 2. Germline V gene lookup returns CDR1 SQVTM and CDR2 ANQGSEA. The CDR3 extends over 14 amino acids. The CDR3 sequence is CSVEDNRGNYGYTF. Written as DNA, the CDR3 is TGCAGCGTTGAAGACAACAGGGGTAACTATGGCTACACCTTC.

This clone was detected once. V is TRBV27 and J is TRBJ1-1, with D perhaps matching TRBD1 (6 bases). CDR1 and CDR2 from the germline V gene are MNHEY and SMNVEV (reference sequence). Trimming took 6 bases from V and 7 from J, leaving 15 bases between them. This CDR3 comprises 13 residues. The DNA of the CDR3 is TGTGCCAGCAGCATTCGGACAGAGGGTGAAGCTTTCTTT. The encoded protein is CASSIRTEGEAFF.

The chain is built from TRBV29-1 and TRBJ1-4; TRBD1 matches at 7 bases. The V segment lost 3 bases and the J segment 4 bases; nucleotides outside the gene matches: 5. CDR1 and CDR2 (germline): SQVTM, ANQGSEA. This CDR3 has 14 residues. For the CDR3, the DNA is TGCAGCGTTGAGGCGGGGACAGTTAATGAAAAACTGTTTTTT. This encodes CSVEAGTVNEKLFF.

V usage is TRBV11-2 and J usage is TRBJ1-3, with 7 bases fitting TRBD1. Germline CDR1 and CDR2: SGHAT and FQNNGV. V shed 5 bases, J shed 2 bases, and the junction held 15 bases outside the gene matches. The CDR3 extends over 18 amino acids. The CDR3: CASSRMRQGRGPGNTIYF. CDR3 DNA: TGTGCCAGCAGCCGTATGAGACAGGGTAGAGGCCCTGGAAACACCATATATTTT. Full variable domain (remainder filled in from reference TRBV11-2 and TRBJ1-3): EAGVAQSPRYKIIEKRQSVAFWCNPISGHATLYWYQQILGQGPKLLIQFQNNGVVDDSQLPKDRFSAERLKGVDSTLKIQPAKLEDSAVYLCASSRMRQGRGPGNTIYFGEGSWLTVV.